Listed below are T cell receptor beta chains from one sample, sequenced in a study of T cell repertoires in cytomegalovirus infection. TCRdb itself ran the reads through MiXCR, one entry per CDR3 protein. The repertoire consists of roughly 920,000 distinct CDR3 sequences, with about a third occurring once and the leading ten covering about 14%. Their target antigens are unknown. The sample was cultured CD8+ T cells from PBMCs, taken from culture after CMV antigen stimulation. These receptors were taken from a human donor in good health (CMV status not recorded). Some clones in this sample may be carry-over from other donors' samples. The CDR3 runs from the conserved cysteine through the conserved F or W. Each record gives: J gene, clone size, V gene, D gene, CDR3 protein, CDR3 DNA. The D gene is left open where the match is weak. For some rows the clone size is stated as once, few or many, or as a class when expanded; others skip it.

J gene: TRBJ2-7
clone size: .
V gene: TRBV27
D gene: .
CDR3 protein: CASSLSSGPPTTYEQYF
CDR3 DNA: TGTGCCAGCAGTTTATCTTCTGGCCCTCCCACCACCTACGAGCAGTACTTC

J gene: TRBJ1-1
clone size: many
V gene: TRBV6-1
D gene: .
CDR3 protein: CASSDWGFNTEAFF
CDR3 DNA: TGTGCCAGCAGTGACTGGGGGTTCAACACTGAAGCTTTCTTT

J gene: TRBJ1-5
clone size: .
V gene: TRBV7-9
D gene: .
CDR3 protein: CASSENDQPQHF
CDR3 DNA: TGTGCCAGCAGCGAGAATGATCAGCCCCAGCATTTT

J gene: TRBJ2-1
clone size: few
V gene: TRBV6-5
D gene: .
CDR3 protein: CASPLGGQEDEQFF
CDR3 DNA: TGTGCCAGCCCGTTGGGGGGGCAGGAGGATGAGCAGTTCTTC

J gene: TRBJ1-2
clone size: .
V gene: TRBV29-1
D gene: .
CDR3 protein: CSAQGQGSLYGYTF
CDR3 DNA: TGCAGCGCGCAGGGGCAGGGGTCCCTCTATGGCTACACCTTC

J gene: TRBJ2-1
clone size: few
V gene: TRBV27
D gene: .
CDR3 protein: CASRRTPVTYEQFF
CDR3 DNA: TGTGCCAGCCGACGAACCCCCGTGACGTATGAGCAGTTCTTC

J gene: TRBJ1-1
clone size: few
V gene: TRBV7-9
D gene: .
CDR3 protein: CASSGLRNTEAFF
CDR3 DNA: TGTGCCAGCAGCGGTTTAAGGAACACTGAAGCTTTCTTT

J gene: TRBJ1-1
clone size: .
V gene: TRBV29-1
D gene: .
CDR3 protein: CSVEGKDGMNTEAFF
CDR3 DNA: TGCAGCGTTGAGGGGAAGGACGGCATGAACACTGAAGCTTTCTTT

J gene: TRBJ2-3
clone size: .
V gene: TRBV18
D gene: .
CDR3 protein: CASSPPGWGGDTQYF
CDR3 DNA: TGTGCCAGCTCACCCCCCGGCTGGGGTGGCGATACGCAGTATTTT

J gene: TRBJ1-3
clone size: .
V gene: TRBV7-6
D gene: .
CDR3 protein: CASSLSAGAGNTIYF
CDR3 DNA: TGTGCCAGCAGCTTATCAGCAGGAGCTGGAAACACCATATATTTT

J gene: TRBJ2-2
clone size: .
V gene: TRBV20-1
D gene: .
CDR3 protein: CSADDYRNTGELFF
CDR3 DNA: TGCAGTGCCGACGACTATAGGAACACCGGGGAGCTGTTTTTT

J gene: TRBJ2-5
clone size: .
V gene: TRBV20-1
D gene: .
CDR3 protein: CSAPGRSLETQYF
CDR3 DNA: TGCAGTGCTCCAGGGCGTAGCCTAGAGACCCAGTACTTC

J gene: TRBJ2-1
clone size: .
V gene: TRBV29-1
D gene: TRBD1
CDR3 protein: CSVESGTGYNEQFF
CDR3 DNA: TGCAGCGTTGAATCCGGGACAGGCTACAATGAGCAGTTCTTC

J gene: TRBJ2-1
clone size: .
V gene: TRBV4-1
D gene: TRBD2
CDR3 protein: CASSQTLAGGSGEQFF
CDR3 DNA: TGCGCCAGCAGCCAAACCCTAGCGGGGGGGTCGGGTGAGCAGTTCTTC

J gene: TRBJ1-1
clone size: .
V gene: TRBV7-2
D gene: .
CDR3 protein: CASSFQGLLNTEAFF
CDR3 DNA: TGTGCCAGCAGCTTCCAGGGGCTACTGAACACTGAAGCTTTCTTT

J gene: TRBJ1-2
clone size: .
V gene: TRBV5-5
D gene: .
CDR3 protein: CASSSRTHDYGYTF
CDR3 DNA: TGTGCCAGCAGCTCCCGGACTCATGACTATGGCTACACCTTC

J gene: TRBJ1-4
clone size: .
V gene: TRBV4-3
D gene: .
CDR3 protein: CANSQAGQTQDSGGDNEKLFF
CDR3 DNA: TGCGCCAACAGCCAAGCCGGACAAACCCAGGACAGCGGGGGTGATAATGAAAAACTGTTTTTT

J gene: TRBJ2-3
clone size: .
V gene: TRBV19
D gene: .
CDR3 protein: CASSLTDISDTQYF
CDR3 DNA: TGTGCCAGTAGTCTTACGGACATCTCGGATACGCAGTATTTT

J gene: TRBJ2-6
clone size: few
V gene: TRBV25-1
D gene: .
CDR3 protein: CASNRGGHSGANVLTF
CDR3 DNA: TGTGCCTCTAACAGGGGAGGCCACTCTGGGGCCAACGTCCTGACTTTC

J gene: TRBJ1-1
clone size: .
V gene: TRBV5-4
D gene: TRBD1
CDR3 protein: CASSFGTGDLNTEAFF
CDR3 DNA: TGTGCCAGCAGCTTCGGGACAGGGGACTTGAACACTGAAGCTTTCTTT

J gene: TRBJ2-1
clone size: .
V gene: TRBV11-3
D gene: TRBD1
CDR3 protein: CASSPEGASSYNEQFF
CDR3 DNA: TGTGCCAGCAGCCCCGAGGGGGCGAGCTCCTACAATGAGCAGTTCTTC

J gene: TRBJ1-1
clone size: .
V gene: TRBV29-1
D gene: TRBD1
CDR3 protein: CSVGATGATEAFF
CDR3 DNA: TGCAGCGTGGGGGCGACAGGGGCCACTGAAGCTTTCTTT

J gene: TRBJ1-2
clone size: few
V gene: TRBV19
D gene: .
CDR3 protein: CASSDPPLYGYTF
CDR3 DNA: TGTGCCAGTAGTGACCCACCTCTCTATGGCTACACCTTC

J gene: TRBJ2-1
clone size: many
V gene: TRBV7-6
D gene: .
CDR3 protein: CASSLAKGNEQFF
CDR3 DNA: TGTGCCAGCAGCTTAGCGAAAGGTAATGAGCAGTTCTTC

J gene: TRBJ2-5
clone size: .
V gene: TRBV12-3/TRBV12-4
D gene: .
CDR3 protein: CASSPLDQETQYF
CDR3 DNA: TGTGCCAGCAGTCCCCTAGACCAGGAGACCCAGTACTTC

J gene: TRBJ2-1
clone size: few
V gene: TRBV10-3
D gene: .
CDR3 protein: CAISESGRPNEQFF
CDR3 DNA: TGTGCCATCAGTGAGTCTGGACGGCCTAATGAGCAGTTCTTC

J gene: TRBJ1-1
clone size: .
V gene: TRBV6-5
D gene: .
CDR3 protein: CASSYGVVTDTEAFF
CDR3 DNA: TGTGCCAGCAGTTACGGGGTGGTCACAGACACTGAAGCTTTCTTT

J gene: TRBJ2-1
clone size: many
V gene: TRBV7-2
D gene: TRBD1
CDR3 protein: CASSLRDRLYNEQFF
CDR3 DNA: TGTGCCAGCAGTCTCCGGGACAGACTCTACAATGAGCAGTTCTTC

J gene: TRBJ2-2
clone size: few
V gene: TRBV11-2
D gene: .
CDR3 protein: CASSFWGDGTGELFF
CDR3 DNA: TGTGCCAGCAGCTTTTGGGGGGACGGGACCGGGGAGCTGTTTTTT